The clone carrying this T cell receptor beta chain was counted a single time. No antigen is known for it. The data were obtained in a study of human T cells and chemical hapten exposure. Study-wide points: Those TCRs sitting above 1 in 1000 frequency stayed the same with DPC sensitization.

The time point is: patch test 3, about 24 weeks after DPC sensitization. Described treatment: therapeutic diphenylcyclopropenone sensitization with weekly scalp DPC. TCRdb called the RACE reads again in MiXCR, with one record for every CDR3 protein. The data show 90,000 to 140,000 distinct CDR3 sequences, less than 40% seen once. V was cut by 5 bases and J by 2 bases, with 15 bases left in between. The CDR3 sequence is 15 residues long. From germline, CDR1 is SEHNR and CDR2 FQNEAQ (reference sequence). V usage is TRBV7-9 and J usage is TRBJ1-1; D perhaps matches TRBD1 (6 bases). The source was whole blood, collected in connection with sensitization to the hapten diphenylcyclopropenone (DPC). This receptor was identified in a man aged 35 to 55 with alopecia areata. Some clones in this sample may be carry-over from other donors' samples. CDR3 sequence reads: CASSPQDSFNTEAFF. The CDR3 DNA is TGTGCCAGCAGCCCTCAGGACAGCTTTAACACTGAAGCTTTCTTT.